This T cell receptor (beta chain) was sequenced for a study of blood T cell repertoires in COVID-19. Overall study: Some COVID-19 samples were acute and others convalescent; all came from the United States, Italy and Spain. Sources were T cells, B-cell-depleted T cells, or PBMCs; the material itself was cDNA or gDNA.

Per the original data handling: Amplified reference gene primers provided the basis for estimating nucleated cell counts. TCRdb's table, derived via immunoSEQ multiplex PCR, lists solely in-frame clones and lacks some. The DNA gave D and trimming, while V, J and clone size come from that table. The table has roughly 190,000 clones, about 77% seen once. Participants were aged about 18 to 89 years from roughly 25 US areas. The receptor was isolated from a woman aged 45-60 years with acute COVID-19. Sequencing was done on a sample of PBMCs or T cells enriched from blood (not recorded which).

CDR3 in amino acids: CASSLLTQRADEQFF. The CDR3 nucleotides read TGTGCCAGCAGTTTATTGACTCAGAGGGCGGATGAGCAGTTCTTC. This chain uses TRBV27 with TRBJ2-1; D perhaps matches TRBD2 (5 bases). Between the trimmed V and J ends, which lost 1 base and 8 bases, there was a span of 15 bases. In germline, CDR1 is MNHEY, CDR2 SMNVEV (reference sequence). CDR3 size: 15 residues.